One and the same sample provided the 3 T cell receptor beta chains below, sequenced in a study of human T cells and chemical hapten exposure. Unfractionated whole blood yielded the extracted total RNA. MiXCR was run by TCRdb on the 5' RACE reads, yielding one entry per CDR3 protein. In the table there are 81,000 or so distinct CDR3 sequences, more than 7% of which are singletons. These receptors originate from a male donor in good health.

There are many counts of this clonotype. V is TRBV10-3 and J is TRBJ2-7; 7 bases agree with TRBD1. Germline trimming cut 2 bases from V and 6 bases from J; bases unmatched to any gene: 1. CDR3 length equals 12 residues. CDR1 is ENHRY, CDR2 SYGVKD, per germline. CDR3 DNA sequence: TGTGCCATCAGTGAGGACAGGGTCGAGCAGTACTTC. This sequence encodes CAISEDRVEQYF.

This clonotype was counted between two and nine times. The V gene is TRBV7-7, the J gene TRBJ2-7; D could derive from TRBD1 or TRBD2 (5 bases each). The CDR3 is 14 residues long. Trimming stripped 3 bases from V and 7 bases from J, with 16 bases between. Per germline, CDR1 SSHAT and CDR2 FNYEAQ (reference sequence). The CDR3 region is CASSFGTDVGEQYF. CDR3 sequence (DNA): TGTGCCAGCAGCTTCGGGACGGATGTGGGGGAGCAGTACTTC. The full variable domain, completed using reference TRBV7-7 and TRBJ2-7, is GAGVSQSPRYKVTKRGQDVTLRCDPISSHATLYWYQQALGQGPEFLTYFNYEAQPDKSGLPSDRFSAERPEGSISTLTIQRTEQRDSAMYRCASSFGTDVGEQYFGPGTRLTVT.

In its sample, this clonotype was seen a few times. The chain has TRBV6-5 and TRBJ2-1, with 15 bases aligning to TRBD2. The length of the CDR3 is 16 residues. The J segment lost 5 bases and the V segment lost 7 bases, leaving 6 bases of the junction unmatched. Germline V gene sequence: CDR1 MNHEY, CDR2 SVGAGI. As DNA, the CDR3 is TGTGCCAGCACCGGGACTAGCGGGGGGAACAACAATGAGCAGTTCTTC. This sequence encodes CASTGTSGGNNNEQFF.